Listed here are 27 T cell receptor beta chains from one sample, sequenced in a study of T cell repertoires in cytomegalovirus infection. TCRdb analysed the reads with MiXCR anew, one entry per CDR3 protein. The sample lists nearly 450,000 distinct CDR3 sequences; approximately 32% were seen once. The sequencing input was PBMCs. Receptors were obtained from a human donor in good health (CMV status not recorded). Some clones in this sample may be carry-over from other donors' samples.

V gene TRBV12-3 or TRBV12-4 combines with J gene TRBJ2-2; 11 bases match TRBD2. The CDR3 has 13 amino acids. With V trimmed by 6 bases and J by 10 bases, 4 bases remained unmatched. DNA for the CDR3: TGTGCCAGCAGGGAGGGACTAGCGGTGGAGCTGTTTTTT. This sequence encodes CASREGLAVELFF.

V usage is TRBV7-9 and J usage is TRBJ2-2; 11 bases fit TRBD1. From germline, CDR1 is SEHNR and CDR2 FQNEAQ (reference sequence). This CDR3 has 15 amino acids. V trimming: 5 bases; J trimming: 6 bases; junction bases outside the gene matches: 5. The CDR3 sequence is CASSPQGQGAGELFF. In DNA form, the CDR3 reads TGTGCCAGCAGCCCGCAGGGACAGGGGGCCGGGGAGCTGTTTTTT. The whole variable domain, remainder taken from reference TRBV7-9 and TRBJ2-2, is DTGVSQNPRHKITKRGQNVTFRCDPISEHNRLYWYRQTLGQGPEFLTYFQNEAQLEKSRLLSDRFSAERPKGSFSTLEIQRTEQGDSAMYLCASSPQGQGAGELFFGEGSRLTVL.

The rearrangement links TRBV12-3 or TRBV12-4 to TRBJ2-1; D unresolved. CDR3 length equals 12 residues. Trimming pared 4 bases from V and 4 bases from J, leaving 5 bases between. The CDR3 DNA is TGTGCCAGCAGTTGGGGTTACAATGAGCAGTTCTTC. This gives the protein CASSWGYNEQFF.

The sample holds a few counts of this clonotype. The chain carries TRBV7-8 and TRBJ1-4; D uncertain. Germline values: CDR1 SGHVS, CDR2 FQNEAQ. The CDR3 is 14 amino acids. Trimming pared 6 bases from V and 1 base from J, leaving 9 bases between. In DNA, the CDR3 is TGTGCCAGCAGTAACAGCGGAACTAATGAAAAACTGTTTTTT. Protein product: CASSNSGTNEKLFF.

Comment on this clonotype: Its ends do not fully match the called genes, so a read error is possible. V is TRBV20-1 and J is TRBJ1-1, with D perhaps TRBD1 (6 bases). The CDR3 is 13 amino acids. The germline V gene encodes CDR1 DFQATT and CDR2 SNEGSKA (reference sequence). The CDR3 sequence: CSTRPTGLPEAFF. Here the CDR3 DNA reads TGCAGTACTAGACCGACAGGCCTACCTGAAGCTTTCTTT.

The V call is TRBV12-3 or TRBV12-4, the J call TRBJ2-3; a possible D gene is TRBD1 (6 bases). V lost 0 bases, J lost 10 bases, and 14 bases lay in between. CDR3 length: 14 amino acids. DNA of the CDR3: TGTGCCAGCAGTTTAGCCACAGGGCACATGGCGCAGTATTTT. This codes for CASSLATGHMAQYF.

This clonotype was seen only a few times. The chain has TRBV7-2 and TRBJ1-2; D is undetermined. In germline, CDR1 is SGHTA, CDR2 FQGNSA. This CDR3 has 11 amino acids. V dropped 1 base and J dropped 14 bases, with 11 bases sitting between them. The CDR3 region is CASSLGAGPTF. DNA for the CDR3: TGTGCCAGCAGCTTAGGTGCAGGACCGACCTTC.

The rearrangement links TRBV2 to TRBJ2-1, with D perhaps TRBD1 or TRBD2 (5 bases each). The CDR3 extends over 16 amino acids. Germline V gene data show CDR1 as SNHLY and CDR2 as FYNNEI. With 6 bases removed from V and 0 bases from J, the gap between germline ends came to 15 bases. CDR3 sequence (DNA): TGTGCCAGCAGCCCTCCGGGGCAAAGCTCCTACAATGAGCAGTTCTTC. This sequence encodes CASSPPGQSSYNEQFF.

This clonotype was found once. At one end the junction does not follow the germline gene, possibly because of a read error. This chain uses TRBV11-2 with TRBJ2-3; D is unclear. Germline CDR1 reads SGHAT; CDR2 reads FQNNGV. The CDR3 loop spans 12 amino acids. The CDR3 DNA is TGTTCCAGCAGCTCCGGCCGCGATACGCAGTATTTT. It is translated as CSSSSGRDTQYF.

This sequence joins TRBV12-3 or TRBV12-4 and TRBJ1-6; maybe TRBD1 (5 bases). The CDR3 length is 14 residues. V lost 3 bases and J lost 13, with 16 bases in between. Here the CDR3 reads CASSFGQGLGPLHF. For the CDR3, the DNA is TGTGCCAGCAGTTTCGGGCAGGGCTTGGGGCCCCTCCACTTT.

This chain connects TRBV2 to TRBJ1-6, with D unresolved. Trimming shortened V by 6 bases and J by 7 bases, and 13 bases separated the two germline ends. The germline V gene encodes CDR1 SNHLY and CDR2 FYNNEI. The CDR3 runs 14 residues. The CDR3 loop reads CASRELRSNSPLHF. The CDR3 DNA sequence: TGTGCCAGCAGAGAGCTTAGGAGCAATTCACCCCTCCACTTT.

This clonotype turned up a few times. As DNA, the CDR3 is TGTGCCAGCAGTTACCCAGGGTACAACTATGGCTACACCTTC. Its translation is CASSYPGYNYGYTF. V is TRBV6-2 or TRBV6-3 and J is TRBJ1-2, with a tentative D call TRBD1 (5 bases). Germline CDR1 reads MNHEY; CDR2 reads SVGEGT. Deletions cut 2 bases from V and 2 bases from J, with 9 bases between. This CDR3 region has 14 residues.

The J gene is TRBJ1-1, the V gene TRBV20-1, with a tentative D call TRBD1 (6 bases). Germline V CDR1 and CDR2: DFQATT, SNEGSKA (reference sequence). Between the trimmed V and J ends, which lost 7 bases and 8 bases, there was a span of 20 bases. This CDR3 spans 13 amino acids. The CDR3 region is CSVRGGPGEEAFF. CDR3 DNA sequence: TGCAGTGTTAGGGGGGGTCCGGGTGAAGAAGCTTTCTTT.

The chain is built from TRBV12-3 or TRBV12-4 and TRBJ2-5, with 10 bases lining up with TRBD1. After removal of 2 bases from V and 2 bases from J, the junction contained 17 bases not matched to a gene. The CDR3 extends over 20 amino acids. CDR3 DNA: TGTGCCAGCAGTTTACTAGCTTCGGGACAGGGGATTTCCCTACAAGAGACCCAGTACTTC. Its protein is CASSLLASGQGISLQETQYF.

This clonotype came up a few times. The J gene is TRBJ1-1, the V gene TRBV7-2; D gene uncertain. V was cut by 5 bases and J by 1 base, with 14 bases left in between. The V gene's germline CDR1 is SGHTA and CDR2 FQGNSA. The CDR3 totals 15 residues. As DNA, the CDR3 is TGTGCCAGCAGCCCCCCTGGGTCGGGGAACACTGAAGCTTTCTTT. Translated: CASSPPGSGNTEAFF.

This clonotype has ten or more counts. V usage is TRBV7-2 and J usage is TRBJ2-3; the match to TRBD2 covers 14 bases. Looked up from germline, CDR1 is SGHTA and CDR2 is FQGNSA. With V trimmed by 5 bases and J by 5 bases, 9 bases remained unmatched. There are 17 residues in the CDR3. The CDR3 loop is CASSVRLAGGSRDTQYF. The CDR3 nucleotides are TGTGCCAGCAGCGTACGACTAGCGGGGGGGTCGCGAGATACGCAGTATTTT.

In its sample, this clonotype was seen a few times. This chain links TRBV4-2 with TRBJ1-6; D is ambiguous. Germline assignment: CDR1 LGHNA and CDR2 YNFKEQ. The ends were cut back, 4 bases at V and 9 bases at J, with 19 bases in the middle. The CDR3 consists of 16 residues. CDR3 loop: CASSLQAREVGSPLHF. The CDR3 DNA sequence: TGTGCCAGCAGCCTTCAGGCCCGGGAGGTTGGTTCACCCCTCCACTTT.

This clonotype was counted ten times or more. The V gene is TRBV7-2, the J gene TRBJ1-1, with no clear D. Germline CDR1 SGHTA, CDR2 FQGNSA. Trimming cost V 4 bases and J 4 bases, with 16 bases left between them. This CDR3 contains 15 residues. The CDR3 spells CASSSHSGRSTEAFF. The CDR3 DNA reads as TGTGCCAGCAGCTCTCATTCCGGACGGAGCACTGAAGCTTTCTTT.

This chain connects TRBV10-3 to TRBJ1-2; D is ambiguous. Looked up from germline, CDR1 is ENHRY and CDR2 is SYGVKD. The CDR3 is made up of 15 amino acids. With 3 bases removed from V and 4 bases from J, the gap between germline ends came to 15 bases. CDR3 in amino acids: CAISDSHSRSYGYTF. The CDR3 region has the DNA TGTGCCATCAGTGATAGTCACTCGAGGAGCTATGGCTACACCTTC.

This clonotype was observed a handful of times. The J gene is TRBJ2-7, the V gene TRBV4-1; no reliable D call. Germline CDR1 and CDR2: MGHRA and YSYEKL. V gave up 0 bases and J gave up 8 bases, with 11 bases separating them. The CDR3 has 13 amino acids. CDR3 in amino acids: CASSQDGGSKQYF. In nucleotides, the CDR3 is TGCGCCAGCAGCCAAGACGGTGGTTCTAAGCAGTACTTC.

V is TRBV20-1 and J is TRBJ2-3; 8 nucleotides align to TRBD1. The CDR3 totals 15 residues. Looked up from germline, CDR1 is DFQATT and CDR2 is SNEGSKA (reference sequence). The junction had 3 bases not matched to a gene; V was cut back by 0 bases and J by 1 base. The CDR3 reads CSARDGQGRTDTQYF. Written as DNA, the CDR3 is TGCAGTGCTAGAGACGGACAGGGCCGCACAGATACGCAGTATTTT.

The chain recombines TRBV6-1 with TRBJ1-1; TRBD1 matches at 7 bases. Germline trimming cut 7 bases from V and 3 bases from J; bases unmatched to any gene: 11. Per germline, CDR1 MNHNS and CDR2 SASEGT. The CDR3 has 15 residues. As DNA, the CDR3 is TGTGCCAGCAACAAAGGGGGCGCCGGGGACACTGAAGCTTTCTTT. This sequence encodes CASNKGGAGDTEAFF.

The V and J genes are TRBV20-1 and TRBJ2-1, with D hard to call. The CDR3 runs to 17 residues. Trimming removed 2 bases at V and 0 bases at J, with 17 bases between. Germline V gene lookup returns CDR1 DFQATT and CDR2 SNEGSKA (reference sequence). CDR3 DNA: TGCAGTGCTAGAAATGCCGGGCACCGATTCTCCTACAATGAGCAGTTCTTC. Amino acid sequence: CSARNAGHRFSYNEQFF.

The V call is TRBV4-3, the J call TRBJ2-7; D gene ambiguous. The CDR3 contains 14 residues. V dropped 1 base and J dropped 5 bases, with 12 bases sitting between them. Germline CDR1 and CDR2: LGHNA and YSLEER. For the CDR3, the DNA is TGCGCCAGCAGCCAAGTGGGTTCCGCCCACGAGCAGTACTTC. Encoded protein: CASSQVGSAHEQYF.

The V gene is TRBV4-1, the J gene TRBJ2-7, with a weak D call TRBD1 (5 bases). The CDR3 spans 13 residues. CDR1 is MGHRA, CDR2 YSYEKL, per germline. V was trimmed by 4 bases and J by 4 bases, leaving 11 bases between them. CDR3 DNA: TGCGCCAGCAGCCCTGGACAAGATTACGAGCAGTACTTC. Translating it yields CASSPGQDYEQYF.

This clonotype came up many times. V usage is TRBV7-9 and J usage is TRBJ2-1; D is unresolved. The CDR3 loop spans 15 amino acids. Deletions cut 3 bases from V and 6 bases from J, with 15 bases between. Germline assignment: CDR1 SEHNR and CDR2 FQNEAQ (reference sequence). CDR3 bases: TGTGCCAGCAGCTTTCAAGGCTCCAAAGGCAATGAGCAGTTCTTC. It specifies CASSFQGSKGNEQFF.

The gene calls are TRBV20-1 and TRBJ2-7, with a tentative D call TRBD1 (6 bases). CDR3 length equals 17 residues. Germline CDR1 is DFQATT and CDR2 is SNEGSKA (reference sequence). V was cut by 1 base and J by 1 base, with 20 bases left in between. In DNA, the CDR3 is TGCAGTGCTAGAGGCCGCCAGGGGCCACAAGCTTCCTACGAGCAGTACTTC. It yields the protein CSARGRQGPQASYEQYF.